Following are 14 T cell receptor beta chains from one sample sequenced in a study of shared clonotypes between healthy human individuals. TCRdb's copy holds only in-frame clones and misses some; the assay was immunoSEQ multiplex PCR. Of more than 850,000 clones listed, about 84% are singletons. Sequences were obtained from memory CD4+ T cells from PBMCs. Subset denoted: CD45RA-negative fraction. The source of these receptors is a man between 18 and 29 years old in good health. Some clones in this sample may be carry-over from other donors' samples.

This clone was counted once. The CDR3 spells CASRTSGTNEKLFF. The CDR3 DNA follows: TGCGCCAGCCGGACCTCCGGGACTAATGAAAAACTGTTTTTT. The chain employs TRBV5-1 and TRBJ1-4; D uncertain. This CDR3 is 14 amino acids long. V gave up 7 bases and J gave up 2 bases, with 12 bases separating them. Germline assignment: CDR1 SGHRS and CDR2 YFSETQ.

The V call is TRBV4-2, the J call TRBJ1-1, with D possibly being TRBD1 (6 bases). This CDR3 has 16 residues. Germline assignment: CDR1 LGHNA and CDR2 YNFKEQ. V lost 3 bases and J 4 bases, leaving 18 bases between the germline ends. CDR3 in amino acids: CASSQAWGASSTEAFF. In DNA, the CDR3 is TGTGCCAGCAGCCAGGCCTGGGGGGCTAGTAGCACTGAAGCTTTCTTT.

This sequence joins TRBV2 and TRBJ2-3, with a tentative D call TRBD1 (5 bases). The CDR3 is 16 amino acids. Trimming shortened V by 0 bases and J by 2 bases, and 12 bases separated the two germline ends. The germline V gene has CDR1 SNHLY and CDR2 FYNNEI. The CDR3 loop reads CASSEALRGITDTQYF. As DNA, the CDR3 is TGTGCCAGCAGTGAAGCTCTTAGGGGAATCACAGATACGCAGTATTTT.

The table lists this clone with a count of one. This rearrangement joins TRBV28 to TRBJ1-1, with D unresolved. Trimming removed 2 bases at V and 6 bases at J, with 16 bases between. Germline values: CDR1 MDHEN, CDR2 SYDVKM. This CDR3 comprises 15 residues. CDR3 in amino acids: CASSLVPGMNAEAFF. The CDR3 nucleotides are TGTGCCAGCAGTTTAGTACCGGGAATGAATGCTGAAGCTTTCTTT.

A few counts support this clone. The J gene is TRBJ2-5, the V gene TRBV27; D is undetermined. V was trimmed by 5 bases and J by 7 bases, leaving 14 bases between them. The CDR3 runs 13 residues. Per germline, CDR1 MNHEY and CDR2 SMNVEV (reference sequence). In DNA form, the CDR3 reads TGTGCCAGCAGTCCAGGCTACAAGGGGACCCAGTACTTC. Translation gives CASSPGYKGTQYF.

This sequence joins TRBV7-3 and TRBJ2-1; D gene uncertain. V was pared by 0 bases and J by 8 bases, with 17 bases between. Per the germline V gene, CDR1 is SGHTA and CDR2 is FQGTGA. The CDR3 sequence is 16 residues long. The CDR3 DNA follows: TGTGCCAGCAGCTTAACGACAACTTCTCCCACACATGAGCAGTTCTTC. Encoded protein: CASSLTTTSPTHEQFF. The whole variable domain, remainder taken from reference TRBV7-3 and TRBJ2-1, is GAGVSQTPSNKVTEKGKYVELRCDPISGHTALYWYRQSLGQGPEFLIYFQGTGAADDSGLPNDRFFAVRPEGSVSTLKIQRTERGDSAVYLCASSLTTTSPTHEQFFGPGTRLTVL.

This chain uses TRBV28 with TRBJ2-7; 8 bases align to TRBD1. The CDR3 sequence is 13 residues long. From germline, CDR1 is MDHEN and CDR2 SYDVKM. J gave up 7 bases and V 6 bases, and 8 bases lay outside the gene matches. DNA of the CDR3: TGTGCCAGCAGGACAGGGGACCATCGAGAGCAGTACTTC. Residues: CASRTGDHREQYF.

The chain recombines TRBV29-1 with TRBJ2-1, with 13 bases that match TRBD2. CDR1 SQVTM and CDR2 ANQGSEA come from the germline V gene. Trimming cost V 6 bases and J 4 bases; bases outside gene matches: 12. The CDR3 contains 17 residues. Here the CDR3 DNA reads TGCAGCGTCCCCGACAGAGGACTAGCGGGGGTTTACAATGAGCAGTTCTTC. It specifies CSVPDRGLAGVYNEQFF.

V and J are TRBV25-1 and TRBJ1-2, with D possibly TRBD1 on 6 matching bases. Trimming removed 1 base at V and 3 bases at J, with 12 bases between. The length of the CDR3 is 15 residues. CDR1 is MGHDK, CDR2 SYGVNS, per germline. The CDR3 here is CASSESGVRDYGYTF. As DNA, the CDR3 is TGTGCCAGCAGTGAATCAGGGGTAAGGGACTATGGCTACACCTTC.

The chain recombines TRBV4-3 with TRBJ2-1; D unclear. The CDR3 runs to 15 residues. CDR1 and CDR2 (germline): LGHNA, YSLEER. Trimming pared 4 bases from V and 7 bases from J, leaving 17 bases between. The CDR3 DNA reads TGCGCCAGCAGCCTTCACGGTGGTAGGCTGAATGAGCAGTTCTTC. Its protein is CASSLHGGRLNEQFF.

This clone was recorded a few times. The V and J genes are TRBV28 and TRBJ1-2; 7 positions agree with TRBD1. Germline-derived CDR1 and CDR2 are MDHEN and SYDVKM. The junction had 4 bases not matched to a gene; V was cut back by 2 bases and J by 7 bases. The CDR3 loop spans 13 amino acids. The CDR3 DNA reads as TGTGCCAGCAGTTTACCCGACAGGGTTGGCTACACCTTC. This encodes CASSLPDRVGYTF.

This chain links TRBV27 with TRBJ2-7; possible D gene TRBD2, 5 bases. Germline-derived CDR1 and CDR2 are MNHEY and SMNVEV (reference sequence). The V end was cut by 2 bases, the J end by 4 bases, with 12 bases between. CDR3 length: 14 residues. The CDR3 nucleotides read TGTGCCAGCAGTTTAGATGAGACTAATTACGAGCAGTACTTC. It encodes CASSLDETNYEQYF.

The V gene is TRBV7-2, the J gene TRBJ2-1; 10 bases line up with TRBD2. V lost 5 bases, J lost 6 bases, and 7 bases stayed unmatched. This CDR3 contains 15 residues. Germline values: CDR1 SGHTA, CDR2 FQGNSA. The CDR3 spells CASSRTSGTTNEQFF. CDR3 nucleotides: TGTGCCAGCAGCCGTACTAGCGGGACGACCAATGAGCAGTTCTTC. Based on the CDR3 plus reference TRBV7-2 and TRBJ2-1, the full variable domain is GAGVSQSPSNKVTEKGKDVELRCDPISGHTALYWYRQSLGQGLEFLIYFQGNSAPDKSGLPSDRFSAERTGGSVSTLTIQRTQQEDSAVYLCASSRTSGTTNEQFFGPGTRLTVL.

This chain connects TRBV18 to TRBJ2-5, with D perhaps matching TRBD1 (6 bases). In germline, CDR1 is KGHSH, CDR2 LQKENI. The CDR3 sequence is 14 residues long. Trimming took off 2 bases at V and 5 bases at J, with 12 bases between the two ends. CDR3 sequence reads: CASSPRQGRETQYF. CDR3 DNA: TGTGCCAGCTCACCAAGGCAGGGGCGGGAGACCCAGTACTTC.